This T cell receptor (beta chain) was observed in a study of blood T cells in healthy people across ages. Roughly 10 milliliters of peripheral blood were drawn from each donor. Regarding the study as a whole: A roughly linear age-dependent decrease characterized TCR beta diversity per million T cells.

Primers used in a second PCR of about 7 to 12 cycles were a sample-barcoded 5' primer and a J-beta primer mix. A tag from a template-switch adaptor with 12 random nucleotides marked each cDNA molecule. TCRdb re-derived calls from the 5' RACE reads in MiXCR, one entry per CDR3 protein. The sample shows 750,000 to 850,000 distinct CDR3 sequences, approximately 25% of them seen only once. In germline, CDR1 is LGHNA, CDR2 YNFKEQ. The ends lost 4 bases at V and 5 bases at J; junction bases unmatched: 10. This CDR3 region has 15 residues. As regards this clonotype: What it binds is not known.

These sequences were also reported in another study, on T cells of mothers and their children.

This TCR derives from a boy under 18 in good health. The sample consisted of blood. This chain connects TRBV4-2 to TRBJ2-7, with 8 bases aligning to TRBD2. CDR3 in amino acids: CASSRRGSGSDEQYF. The CDR3 coding sequence is TGTGCCAGCAGCCGCCGGGGGAGCGGGAGCGACGAGCAGTACTTC.